The table lists the clone carrying this T cell receptor beta chain with a few counts. Looked up from germline, CDR1 is GTSNPN and CDR2 is SVGIG (reference sequence). V dropped 4 bases and J dropped 4 bases, with 8 bases sitting between them. The CDR3 spans 13 residues. The record originates from a study of blood T cell repertoires in COVID-19. The authors' processing: Reference gene primer amplification gave nucleated cell count estimates. This table comes from immunoSEQ multiplex PCR, and its TCRdb copy is limited to in-frame clones, with some not included. The V and J calls and the clone size are those of that table, but D and trimming were determined from the DNA. The repertoire has around 250,000 clones, 85% to 90% of them found once; the top ten carry 3.6%.

This sequence joins TRBV30 and TRBJ1-6; possible D gene TRBD1, 5 bases. The origin of this receptor is a man between 18 and 35 years old with active or convalescent COVID-19. The specimen sequenced was peripheral blood. CDR3 in amino acids: CAWNQGYNSPLHF. The CDR3 DNA reads as TGTGCCTGGAACCAGGGTTATAATTCACCCCTCCACTTT.